The T cell receptor beta chain described here comes from a study of shared clonotypes between healthy human individuals. Study conclusions and caveats: Rarefaction indicated that sorted-subset sequencing remained incomplete although depth was large.

A word on this clone: The antigen remains undetermined.

Trimming cost V 6 bases and J 0 bases, with 8 bases left between them. Germline V CDR1 and CDR2: MNHNS, SASEGT. The CDR3 covers 14 residues. Execution of the assay was at deep level. Sequencing used immunoSEQ multiplex PCR; TCRdb keeps in-frame clones, though not all of them. The sample records about 680,000 clones, just over 90% being singletons. CD8 cells regarded as naive lacked CD45RO, were positively chosen for CCR7, and omitted terminally differentiated effector memory CD45RA+ cells. Recent acute infections and vaccinations were absent in the healthy HIV-negative adult donors. Caucasian adults residing in Nashville, Tennessee made up all the donors.

Input material: naive CD8+ T cells sorted from blood. The chain uses TRBV6-1 and TRBJ2-2; D gene ambiguous. The receptor's source is a young man in good health. The CDR3 is CASRFRTNTGELFF. Here the CDR3 DNA reads TGTGCCAGCAGGTTTAGAACGAACACCGGGGAGCTGTTTTTT.